This T cell receptor (beta chain) originates from a study of identical twins. Regarding the study as a whole: Out-of-frame beta chain sequences displayed weaker excess sharing between twins. Alpha sequences out of frame and shared by twins had excess low generation probability.

TCRdb processed the 5' RACE reads anew with MiXCR; each CDR3 protein has one entry. The table records about 240,000 distinct CDR3 sequences, roughly 13% of them present only once. In the case of this clonotype: Its antigen is currently unknown.

CDR1 and CDR2 (germline): SNHLY, FYNNEI. CDR3 length equals 14 residues. Deletions cut 4 bases from V and 0 bases from J, with 10 bases between. These data were also filed under a second study, of yellow fever vaccine responses in identical twins.

Sequencing input: memory (CD45RO+) T cells sorted from blood. This TCR was recovered from a young woman in good health. V is TRBV2 and J is TRBJ2-7; D ambiguous. The CDR3 DNA reads TGTGCCAGCAGTGCTAAGGGTAACTCCTACGAGCAGTACTTC. Translated, it gives CASSAKGNSYEQYF.